The 29 T cell receptor beta chains below come from one sample, sequenced in a study of blood T cell repertoires in COVID-19. The repertoire was sequenced with immunoSEQ multiplex PCR; TCRdb's copy has only in-frame clones and lacks some. The sample shows about 75,000 clones, approximately 90% of them seen only once. The sequenced sample was peripheral blood. Source of these receptors: a human donor in a cohort sampled during active COVID-19.

This rearrangement joins TRBV7-9 to TRBJ1-4; 8 bases agree with TRBD1. The CDR3 consists of 15 residues. Germline CDR1 is SEHNR and CDR2 is FQNEAQ (reference sequence). The V and J ends lost 5 bases and 4 bases, in that order; junction bases with no gene match: 6. The CDR3 sequence is CASSPRTGNNEKLFF. The CDR3 DNA follows: TGTGCCAGCAGCCCGCGGACAGGGAATAATGAAAAACTGTTTTTT. Supplemented by reference TRBV7-9 and TRBJ1-4, the full variable domain reads DTGVSQNPRHKITKRGQNVTFRCDPISEHNRLYWYRQTLGQGPEFLTYFQNEAQLEKSRLLSDRFSAERPKGSFSTLEIQRTEQGDSAMYLCASSPRTGNNEKLFFGSGTQLSVL.

J is TRBJ2-7 and V is TRBV29-1, with TRBD1 identical over 8 bases. Germline CDR1 reads SQVTM; CDR2 reads ANQGSEA. Unmatched junction bases numbered 7, after V lost 6 bases and J lost 3 bases. The CDR3 length is 13 residues. The CDR3 here is CSVEPGGGYEQYF. The CDR3 bases are TGCAGCGTAGAACCAGGGGGCGGCTACGAGCAGTACTTC.

The chain couples TRBV24-1 to TRBJ2-2, with 10 bases lining up with TRBD1. CDR1 and CDR2 (germline): KGHDR, SFDVKD. This CDR3 contains 14 residues. The junction had 5 bases not matched to a gene; V was cut back by 7 bases and J by 7 bases. CDR3 bases: TGTGCCACCAGAAGGGGGACAGGGGTCGGGGAGCTGTTTTTT. This encodes CATRRGTGVGELFF.

V is TRBV7-9 and J is TRBJ2-7; possibly TRBD2 for D (5 bases). CDR1 SEHNR and CDR2 FQNEAQ come from the germline V gene (reference sequence). The CDR3 extends over 16 amino acids. V gave up 3 bases and J gave up 5 bases, with 20 bases separating them. The CDR3 reads CASSFFKRTGTNEQYF. The CDR3 DNA reads TGTGCCAGCAGCTTTTTCAAACGGACGGGAACCAACGAGCAGTACTTC. Full variable domain (missing parts from reference TRBV7-9 and TRBJ2-7): DTGVSQNPRHKITKRGQNVTFRCDPISEHNRLYWYRQTLGQGPEFLTYFQNEAQLEKSRLLSDRFSAERPKGSFSTLEIQRTEQGDSAMYLCASSFFKRTGTNEQYFGPGTRLTVT.

The chain couples TRBV3-1 (or the pseudogene TRBV3-2) to TRBJ1-5; the D gene is possibly TRBD1 (6 bases). The germline CDR1 and CDR2 sequences are LGHDT and YNNKEL (reference sequence). Deletions cut 0 bases from V and 4 bases from J, with 13 bases between. The CDR3 has 16 residues. CDR3 nucleotide sequence: TGTGCCAGCAGCCAAGATATGGGGGCTCCTAATCAGCCCCAGCATTTT. Translation: CASSQDMGAPNQPQHF.

This clone appeared a few times. This chain connects TRBV6-5 to TRBJ1-2; 10 bases line up with TRBD1. CDR3 size: 15 residues. J lost 1 base, V lost 6 bases, and 5 bases had no gene match. Germline CDR1 is MNHEY and CDR2 is SVGAGI. The CDR3 spells CASSRGQGGNYGYTF. As DNA, the CDR3 is TGTGCCAGCAGCCGCGGACAGGGGGGTAACTATGGCTACACCTTC.

The genes are TRBV13 and TRBJ1-2; D is ambiguous. V lost 2 bases to trimming and J lost 2 bases, with 12 bases between them. The CDR3 covers 15 residues. Germline V CDR1 and CDR2: PRHDT, FYEKMQ (reference sequence). The DNA for the CDR3 is TGTGCCAGCAGCTTAACGGAGCTTCGGAACTATGGCTACACCTTC. Protein product: CASSLTELRNYGYTF.

The rearrangement joins TRBV28 to TRBJ2-7, with D maybe TRBD2 (6 bases). V gave up 6 bases and J gave up 4 bases, with 10 bases separating them. In germline, CDR1 is MDHEN, CDR2 SYDVKM. This CDR3 has 12 residues. The CDR3: CASRGTLYEQYF. The DNA of the CDR3 is TGTGCCAGCAGAGGGACTCTGTACGAGCAGTACTTC.

This clone was seen just once. The J gene is TRBJ1-4, the V gene TRBV18, with TRBD1 identical over 7 bases. V gave up 3 bases and J gave up 7 bases; unmatched junction bases: 8. Per the germline V gene, CDR1 is KGHSH and CDR2 is LQKENI. CDR3 length equals 15 residues. The CDR3, as DNA: TGTGCCAGCTCACCCCAAGGAGGGGGCTCTGAAAAACTGTTTTTT. It specifies CASSPQGGGSEKLFF. Full variable domain (remainder filled in from reference TRBV18 and TRBJ1-4): NAGVMQNPRHLVRRRGQEARLRCSPMKGHSHVYWYRQLPEEGLKFMVYLQKENIIDESGMPKERFSAEFPKEGPSILRIQQVVRGDSAAYFCASSPQGGGSEKLFFGSGTQLSVL.

The V call is TRBV28, the J call TRBJ1-4; D possibly corresponds to TRBD1 (6 bases). The V and J ends lost 3 bases and 7 bases respectively, with 15 bases between them. The CDR3 is 15 residues long. Per the germline V gene, CDR1 is MDHEN and CDR2 is SYDVKM. This CDR3 reads CASSLVGQRIEKLFF. The CDR3, as DNA: TGTGCCAGCAGTTTGGTTGGACAGAGAATTGAAAAACTGTTTTTT.

This rearrangement joins TRBV11-3 to TRBJ1-1, with TRBD1 identical over 9 bases. Germline V lookup: CDR1 SGHNT, CDR2 YENEEA. The trim removed 7 bases at V and 6 bases at J, leaving 15 bases unmatched. This CDR3 spans 16 amino acids. CDR3 sequence: CASTKGGYRGLAEAFF. The CDR3 nucleotides read TGTGCCAGCACCAAAGGAGGGTACAGGGGGCTCGCTGAAGCTTTCTTT.

This chain links TRBV2 with TRBJ1-6, with 8 bases matching TRBD1. This CDR3 is built from 14 residues. The trim removed 11 bases at V and 7 bases at J, leaving 10 bases unmatched. In germline, CDR1 is SNHLY, CDR2 FYNNEI. In DNA, the CDR3 is TGTGCCTCCGGAACGACAGGGGTGAATTCACCCCTCCACTTT. It encodes CASGTTGVNSPLHF.

This sequence joins TRBV9 and TRBJ2-1; TRBD2 matches 11 bases. The CDR3 sequence is 15 residues long. The germline CDR1 and CDR2 sequences are SGDLS and YYNGEE. V was clipped by 3 bases and J by 4 bases; unmatched bases: 3. As DNA, the CDR3 is TGTGCCAGCAGCGCCGCTAGCGGGGGGTACAATGAGCAGTTCTTC. Encoded protein: CASSAASGGYNEQFF.

This clone showed up just once. The rearrangement joins TRBV5-4 to TRBJ1-1, with D possibly TRBD1 on 5 matching bases. The CDR3 extends over 15 amino acids. V shed 3 bases and J shed 6 bases, with 18 bases lying between them. CDR1 is SGHNT and CDR2 is YYREEE in the germline V gene (reference sequence). CDR3 sequence reads: CASSSRQGPDAEAFF. The CDR3 DNA reads as TGTGCCAGCAGCTCTAGGCAGGGCCCGGACGCTGAAGCTTTCTTT.

The chain is built from TRBV6-2 or TRBV6-3 and TRBJ2-3; 8 positions match TRBD2. After removal of 0 bases from V and 1 base from J, the junction contained 12 bases not matched to a gene. This CDR3 spans 19 amino acids. The germline gives CDR1 MNHEY, CDR2 SVGEGT. This CDR3 reads CASSYSRIVSGTGTDTQYF. The CDR3 DNA reads TGTGCCAGCAGTTACTCGAGAATAGTTAGCGGGACGGGCACAGATACGCAGTATTTT.

Only one count was recorded for this clone. V is TRBV18 and J is TRBJ2-1, with 12 bases matching TRBD2. Germline loops: CDR1 KGHSH, CDR2 LQKENI. The CDR3 is made up of 18 amino acids. The junction had 12 bases not matched to a gene; V was cut back by 5 bases and J by 4 bases. CDR3: CASSSRTSGVGAYNEQFF. The CDR3 DNA reads as TGTGCCAGCTCATCTCGGACTAGCGGGGTTGGGGCTTACAATGAGCAGTTCTTC.

In this sample, this clone turned up once. The V and J genes are TRBV6-6 and TRBJ2-3, with a possible D match to TRBD2 (6 bases). The CDR3 runs 15 residues. The germline V gene has CDR1 MNHNY and CDR2 SVGAGI (reference sequence). V lost 0 bases and J lost 3, with 10 bases in between. The CDR3 nucleotides are TGTGCCAGCAGTTACTCGGGACTGAGTACAGATACGCAGTATTTT. This gives the protein CASSYSGLSTDTQYF.

The rearrangement uses TRBV5-4 and TRBJ2-7, with a weak D call TRBD1 (7 bases). V lost 0 bases, J lost 3 bases, and 10 bases lay in between. The CDR3 has 14 amino acids. Germline V gives CDR1 SGHNT, CDR2 YYREEE (reference sequence). This CDR3 is CASSLGQGGYEQYF. The CDR3 nucleotides are TGTGCCAGCAGCTTGGGGCAGGGGGGCTACGAGCAGTACTTC.

CDR3 amino acids: CATSDGTAQETQYF. In DNA form, the CDR3 reads TGTGCCACCAGTGATGGGACAGCACAAGAGACCCAGTACTTC. The genes are TRBV24-1 and TRBJ2-5; 7 bases align to TRBD1. The CDR3 sequence is 14 residues long. CDR1 and CDR2 (germline): KGHDR, SFDVKD. V lost 3 bases to trimming and J lost 2 bases; unmatched junction nucleotides: 2.

The chain is built from TRBV28 and TRBJ2-7; 9 bases are a match to TRBD1. After removal of 6 bases from V and 0 bases from J, the junction contained 3 bases not matched to a gene. Per germline, CDR1 MDHEN and CDR2 SYDVKM. The CDR3 has 14 amino acids. The CDR3 reads CASRGTGSSYEQYF. The CDR3 DNA reads as TGTGCCAGCAGGGGGACAGGGAGCTCCTACGAGCAGTACTTC.

The genes are TRBV5-4 and TRBJ2-7, with 7 bases lining up with TRBD2. V lost 3 bases and J lost 9; bases outside the gene matches: 12. The CDR3 spans 14 residues. The germline CDR1 and CDR2 sequences are SGHNT and YYREEE (reference sequence). In DNA form, the CDR3 reads TGTGCCAGCAGCTCACCTAGTGGGGGGGGTCGGCAGTACTTC. Residues: CASSSPSGGGRQYF. Looking up the rest from reference TRBV5-4 and TRBJ2-7 gives the full variable domain: ETGVTQSPTHLIKTRGQQVTLRCSSQSGHNTVSWYQQALGQGPQFIFQYYREEENGRGNFPPRFSGLQFPNYSSELNVNALELDDSALYLCASSSPSGGGRQYFGPGTRLTVT.

This chain uses TRBV5-4 with TRBJ2-7; 7 bases agree with TRBD2. Germline CDR1 is SGHNT and CDR2 is YYREEE (reference sequence). CDR3 length: 14 residues. The ends lost 0 bases at V and 3 bases at J; junction bases unmatched: 3. CDR3 residues: CASSLGGRDYEQYF. CDR3 DNA: TGTGCCAGCAGCTTGGGGGGGAGGGACTACGAGCAGTACTTC.

The chain joins TRBV5-4 to TRBJ1-3; 7 bases map to TRBD1. This CDR3 is built from 16 residues. Germline CDR1 and CDR2: SGHNT and YYREEE (reference sequence). The junction had 11 bases not matched to a gene; V was cut back by 4 bases and J by 4 bases. The DNA for the CDR3 is TGTGCCAGCAGCCGAGGGACAGCACCCGGAGGAAACACCATATATTTT. Amino acids: CASSRGTAPGGNTIYF.

This clone occurred a few times. The rearrangement joins TRBV9 to TRBJ2-7; D is possibly TRBD2 (5 bases). The germline V gene has CDR1 SGDLS and CDR2 YYNGEE. V dropped 6 bases and J dropped 2 bases, with 15 bases sitting between them. There are 14 residues in the CDR3. CDR3 sequence (DNA): TGTGCCAGCAACCCCGGAGGACGCACCTACGAGCAGTACTTC. Translation gives CASNPGGRTYEQYF.

The chain carries TRBV11-1 and TRBJ2-1, with D unresolved. The CDR3 is 13 residues long. V shed 10 bases and J shed 8 bases, with 18 bases lying between them. Germline lookup yields CDR1 SGHAT and CDR2 FQDESV (reference sequence). CDR3 nucleotide sequence: TGTGCCACTAACTCCCGGAGTCTCCATGAGCAGTTCTTC. This sequence encodes CATNSRSLHEQFF.

The table lists this clone with a few counts. This chain uses TRBV4-1 with TRBJ1-4, with D unresolved. Germline lookup yields CDR1 MGHRA and CDR2 YSYEKL. Trimming stripped 4 bases from V and 0 bases from J, with 9 bases between. This CDR3 is built from 15 residues. DNA for the CDR3: TGCGCCAGCAGCCGCGGCCTTGCAACTAATGAAAAACTGTTTTTT. Its translation: CASSRGLATNEKLFF.

Details on this clone: Other nucleotide sequences in the sample specify the same CDR3. The chain recombines TRBV19 with TRBJ1-1; D uncertain. The length of the CDR3 is 13 residues. The germline V and J ends were trimmed by 8 bases and 0 bases, with 10 bases remaining between them. Germline V gene sequence: CDR1 LNHDA, CDR2 SQIVND (reference sequence). For the CDR3, the DNA is TGTGCCAGTTCGGGGTCTTTGAACACTGAAGCTTTCTTT. Its protein product is CASSGSLNTEAFF. The full variable domain, its missing parts supplied by reference TRBV19 and TRBJ1-1, is DGGITQSPKYLFRKEGQNVTLSCEQNLNHDAMYWYRQDPGQGLRLIYYSQIVNDFQKGDIAEGYSVSREKKESFPLTVTSAQKNPTAFYLCASSGSLNTEAFFGQGTRLTVV.

This chain connects TRBV4-3 to TRBJ1-2, with D unclear. The V gene lost 0 bases and the J gene lost 2 bases, with 10 bases spanning the gap. In germline, CDR1 is LGHNA, CDR2 YSLEER. The CDR3 contains 15 residues. CDR3 bases: TGCGCCAGCAGCCAAGATAGAGGGCGCAACTATGGCTACACCTTC. Translated: CASSQDRGRNYGYTF.

The V and J genes are TRBV30 and TRBJ1-4; unclear D gene. Germline V gene lookup returns CDR1 GTSNPN and CDR2 SVGIG (reference sequence). Trimming removed 0 bases at V and 7 bases at J, with 6 bases between. The CDR3 extends over 12 amino acids. DNA for the CDR3: TGTGCCTGGAGTGTCGTTAGTGAAAAACTGTTTTTT. Protein sequence: CAWSVVSEKLFF.